Below are 2 T cell receptor beta chains sequenced from a single sample in a study of technical replicates of blood from a few donors. Libraries were prepared by immunoSEQ multiplex PCR; TCRdb keeps only in-frame clonotypes and omits some of them. This sample yields 75,000 to 100,000 clones, of which around 94% are seen a single time; around 0.37% belongs to the top ten. The sequenced material came from T cells isolated from PBMCs. These receptors were collected from a human donor in good health.

This clone was observed once. The rearrangement joins TRBV4-3 to TRBJ2-5; TRBD2 aligns across 8 bases. Germline CDR1 reads LGHNA; CDR2 reads YSLEER. The V gene end was trimmed by 9 bases and the J gene end by 3 bases; junction bases not matched to a gene: 0. The CDR3 covers 11 residues. The CDR3 protein is CARRGEETQYF. The CDR3 coding sequence is TGCGCCAGGCGGGGGGAAGAGACCCAGTACTTC.

The genes are TRBV10-3 and TRBJ2-1; TRBD2 matches 7 bases. The CDR3 has 15 amino acids. In germline, CDR1 is ENHRY, CDR2 SYGVKD. After removal of 0 bases from V and 9 bases from J, the junction contained 8 bases not matched to a gene. The CDR3 spells CAISESKLSGGEQFF. For the CDR3, the DNA is TGTGCCATCAGTGAGTCGAAACTATCGGGAGGTGAGCAGTTCTTC.